The 20 T cell receptor beta chains listed next were all sequenced from one sample in a study of cytomegalovirus exposure and HLA in healthy donors. The PCR used 60 Vbeta and 13 Jbeta primers. Profiling relied on immunoSEQ multiplex PCR, and the TCRdb table lists in-frame clones only, not all of them. This table has about 140,000 clones, 70% to 80% appearing once. Sequencing was performed on PBMCs. Receptor source: a middle-aged woman in good health and CMV-seropositive.

As DNA, the CDR3 is TGTGCCAGCAGCCTCGGACAGGGAGTGGTGGATACGCAGTATTTT. Residues: CASSLGQGVVDTQYF. The genes are TRBV9 and TRBJ2-3, with 8 nucleotides matching TRBD1. Looked up from germline, CDR1 is SGDLS and CDR2 is YYNGEE. This CDR3 comprises 15 residues. V was clipped by 4 bases and J by 6 bases; unmatched bases: 10.

This chain links TRBV19 with TRBJ1-1, with D maybe TRBD1 (6 bases). The CDR3 extends over 14 amino acids. With 2 bases removed from V and 3 bases from J, the gap between germline ends came to 10 bases. Per germline, CDR1 LNHDA and CDR2 SQIVND (reference sequence). The CDR3 nucleotides are TGTGCCAGTAGTATACAGGGGCGCTACACTGAAGCTTTCTTT. Residues: CASSIQGRYTEAFF.

Comments on this clone: The identical CDR3 is also encoded by other nucleotide sequences in the sample. The chain joins TRBV20-1 to TRBJ2-1; D perhaps matches TRBD1 (6 bases). The germline gives CDR1 DFQATT, CDR2 SNEGSKA (reference sequence). There are 11 residues in the CDR3. V was clipped by 6 bases and J by 6 bases, with 9 bases between them. In DNA form, the CDR3 reads TGCAGTGCGAGCAGGGGCAATGAGCAGTTCTTC. Protein product: CSASRGNEQFF.

This clone was observed a handful of times. This chain connects TRBV5-1 to TRBJ2-7; D might be TRBD2 (6 bases). The germline V gene has CDR1 SGHRS and CDR2 YFSETQ. V lost 2 bases to trimming and J lost 3 bases, with 12 bases between them. There are 14 residues in the CDR3. CDR3 in amino acids: CASSLGGTYYEQYF. The CDR3 bases are TGCGCCAGCAGCTTAGGAGGGACCTACTACGAGCAGTACTTC.

V gene TRBV30 combines with J gene TRBJ2-4, with D perhaps TRBD2 (5 bases). Trimming removed 3 bases at V and 8 bases at J, with 8 bases between. The CDR3 has 11 amino acids. From germline, CDR1 is GTSNPN and CDR2 SVGIG (reference sequence). CDR3 nucleotides: TGTGCCTGGAGCGGAGGAGACATTCAGTACTTC. Protein sequence: CAWSGGDIQYF.

This chain connects TRBV30 to TRBJ2-5, with 9 bases matching TRBD2. The CDR3 totals 13 residues. V dropped 5 bases and J dropped 11; count of bases not matched to a gene: 12. CDR1 and CDR2 from the germline V gene are GTSNPN and SVGIG (reference sequence). Written as DNA, the CDR3 is TGTGCCTGGGAAAATATAGCGGGAGCAGAGCAGTACTTC. Translation: CAWENIAGAEQYF.

V usage is TRBV19 and J usage is TRBJ2-5; 7 bases match TRBD1. Germline trimming cut 3 bases from V and 4 bases from J; bases unmatched to any gene: 11. This CDR3 region has 16 residues. Germline V gene lookup returns CDR1 LNHDA and CDR2 SQIVND (reference sequence). CDR3 sequence: CASSISRQGRGETQYF. The CDR3 DNA reads TGTGCCAGTAGTATTTCACGACAGGGTAGGGGAGAGACCCAGTACTTC.

This clone was observed once. The chain has TRBV19 and TRBJ1-3, with 8 positions matching TRBD1. After removal of 7 bases from V and 4 bases from J, the junction contained 6 bases not matched to a gene. The CDR3 spans 14 residues. Germline loops: CDR1 LNHDA, CDR2 SQIVND (reference sequence). CDR3 amino acids: CASTRTGLGNTIYF. The CDR3 bases are TGTGCCAGTACCAGGACAGGGTTAGGAAACACCATATATTTT. Complete variable domain (other parts from reference TRBV19 and TRBJ1-3): DGGITQSPKYLFRKEGQNVTLSCEQNLNHDAMYWYRQDPGQGLRLIYYSQIVNDFQKGDIAEGYSVSREKKESFPLTVTSAQKNPTAFYLCASTRTGLGNTIYFGEGSWLTVV.

V is TRBV5-1 and J is TRBJ1-1; 8 bases line up with TRBD1. J gave up 4 bases and V 3 bases, and 11 bases lay outside the gene matches. The germline CDR1 and CDR2 sequences are SGHRS and YFSETQ. CDR3 length equals 16 residues. CDR3: CASSSRQGRTSTEAFF. The CDR3 nucleotides read TGCGCCAGCAGCTCCAGACAGGGGAGAACGAGCACTGAAGCTTTCTTT.

The chain employs TRBV10-2 and TRBJ2-7; 11 nucleotides align to TRBD2. V lost 10 bases to trimming and J lost 2 bases; unmatched junction nucleotides: 4. There are 13 residues in the CDR3. The germline CDR1 and CDR2 sequences are WSHSY and SAAADI. The CDR3 loop reads CATGLAGPYEQYF. In DNA form, the CDR3 reads TGCGCCACCGGACTAGCGGGTCCCTACGAGCAGTACTTC.

This rearrangement joins TRBV29-1 to TRBJ2-7; TRBD2 is a possible D gene (5 bases). Trimming stripped 6 bases from V and 2 bases from J, with 11 bases between. This CDR3 has 12 amino acids. CDR1 and CDR2 from the germline V gene are SQVTM and ANQGSEA. CDR3 nucleotides: TGCAGCGTCGGAACGGGGACCTACGAGCAGTACTTC. It translates to CSVGTGTYEQYF.

The rearrangement links TRBV19 to TRBJ1-1; a weak D match, TRBD1 (6 bases). Deletions cut 5 bases from V and 1 base from J, with 23 bases between. The germline V gene has CDR1 LNHDA and CDR2 SQIVND (reference sequence). The CDR3 totals 18 residues. Written as DNA, the CDR3 is TGTGCCAGTAGTGCCCCCCGGGGAGGGGGGCGTGGGAACACTGAAGCTTTCTTT. Translated: CASSAPRGGGRGNTEAFF.

The rearrangement links TRBV7-9 to TRBJ1-4, with TRBD1 matching 10 bases. The germline CDR1 and CDR2 sequences are SEHNR and FQNEAQ (reference sequence). The CDR3 sequence is 16 residues long. Trimming cost V 1 base and J 8 bases; bases outside gene matches: 7. The CDR3 region has the DNA TGTGCCAGCAGCTTAGAAACCGGGACAGGGGTAGAAAAACTGTTTTTT. This encodes CASSLETGTGVEKLFF.

V and J are TRBV6-1 and TRBJ2-2; D is possibly TRBD2 (5 bases). V lost 2 bases, J lost 1 base, and 8 bases lay in between. This CDR3 is 15 amino acids long. Germline values: CDR1 MNHNS, CDR2 SASEGT. CDR3 bases: TGTGCCAGCAGTGAAAGGAGCGGGAACACCGGGGAGCTGTTTTTT. The encoded protein is CASSERSGNTGELFF.

This chain joins TRBV6-6 and TRBJ1-1; TRBD1 aligns across 9 bases. CDR3 length equals 13 residues. Germline V lookup: CDR1 MNHNY, CDR2 SVGAGI (reference sequence). V trimming: 8 bases; J trimming: 5 bases; junction bases outside the gene matches: 6. The CDR3 nucleotides are TGTGCCAGCCGGACAGGGGCAGAAACTGAAGCTTTCTTT. Encoded protein: CASRTGAETEAFF.

The rearrangement uses TRBV2 and TRBJ1-5, with a weak D call TRBD1 (6 bases). V lost 3 bases and J 6 bases, leaving 15 bases between the germline ends. Looked up from germline, CDR1 is SNHLY and CDR2 is FYNNEI. The CDR3 spans 15 residues. Here the CDR3 reads CASSEEETGGQPQHF. CDR3 DNA: TGTGCCAGCAGTGAGGAAGAGACAGGCGGTCAGCCCCAGCATTTT. Drawing the rest from reference TRBV2 and TRBJ1-5, the complete variable domain is EPEVTQTPSHQVTQMGQEVILRCVPISNHLYFYWYRQILGQKVEFLVSFYNNEISEKSEIFDDQFSVERPDGSNFTLKIRSTKLEDSAMYFCASSEEETGGQPQHFGDGTRLSIL.

This clone has only a few counts. The rearrangement links TRBV2 to TRBJ1-4; D remains unclear. Trimming removed 7 bases at V and 5 bases at J, with 11 bases between. The CDR3 consists of 13 residues. Germline assignment: CDR1 SNHLY and CDR2 FYNNEI. CDR3 region: CASKRIPNEKLFF. CDR3 nucleotide sequence: TGTGCCAGCAAGAGGATCCCGAATGAAAAACTGTTTTTT.

The V and J genes are TRBV7-8 and TRBJ2-2; 7 positions agree with TRBD1. Trimming removed 4 bases from V and 4 bases from J; junction bases left unmatched: 6. Germline CDR1 is SGHVS and CDR2 is FQNEAQ. This CDR3 has 15 amino acids. CDR3 bases: TGTGCCAGCAGCTGGATGGGACAGACCACCGGGGAGCTGTTTTTT. Residues: CASSWMGQTTGELFF.

The V gene is TRBV7-3, the J gene TRBJ2-7, with 7 bases fitting TRBD2. Germline V gene lookup returns CDR1 SGHTA and CDR2 FQGTGA. V trimming: 5 bases; J trimming: 4 bases; junction bases outside the gene matches: 11. CDR3 size: 15 residues. Here the CDR3 reads CASSQASGEQYEQYF. The CDR3 nucleotides read TGTGCCAGCAGCCAGGCTAGCGGAGAGCAATACGAGCAGTACTTC.

As regards this clone: Sequence at one end of the junction differs from germline and may be a read error. This chain uses TRBV2 with TRBJ1-1; no definite D call. CDR3 length: 11 residues. Looked up from germline, CDR1 is SNHLY and CDR2 is FYNNEI. The CDR3 sequence: CASSVNGPPLF. DNA of the CDR3: TGTGCCAGCAGTGTTAACGGTCCCCCTCTCTTT.